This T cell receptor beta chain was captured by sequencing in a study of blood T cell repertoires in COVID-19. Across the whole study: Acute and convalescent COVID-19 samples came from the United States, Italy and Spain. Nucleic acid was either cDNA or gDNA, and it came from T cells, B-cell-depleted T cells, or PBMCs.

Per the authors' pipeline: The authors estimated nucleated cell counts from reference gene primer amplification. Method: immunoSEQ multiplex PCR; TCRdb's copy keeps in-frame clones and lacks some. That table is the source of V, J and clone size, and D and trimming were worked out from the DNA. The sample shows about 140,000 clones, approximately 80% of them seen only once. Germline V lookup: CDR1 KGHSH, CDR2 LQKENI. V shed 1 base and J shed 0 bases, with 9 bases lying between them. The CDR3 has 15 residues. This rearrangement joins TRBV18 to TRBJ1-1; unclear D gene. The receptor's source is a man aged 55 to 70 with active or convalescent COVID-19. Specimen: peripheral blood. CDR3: CASSPRSQLNTEAFF. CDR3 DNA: TGTGCCAGCTCACCACGGTCACAGCTGAACACTGAAGCTTTCTTT.